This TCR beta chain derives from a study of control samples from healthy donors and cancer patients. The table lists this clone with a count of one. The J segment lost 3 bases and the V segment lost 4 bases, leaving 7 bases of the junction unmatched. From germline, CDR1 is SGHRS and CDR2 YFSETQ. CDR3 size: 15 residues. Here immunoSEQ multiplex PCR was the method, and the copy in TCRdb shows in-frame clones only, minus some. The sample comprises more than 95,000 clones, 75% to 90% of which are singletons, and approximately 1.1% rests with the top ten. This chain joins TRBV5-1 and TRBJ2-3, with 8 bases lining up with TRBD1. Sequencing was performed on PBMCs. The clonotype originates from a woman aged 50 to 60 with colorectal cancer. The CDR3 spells CASSPTTGGTDTQYF. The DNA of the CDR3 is TGCGCCAGCAGCCCAACCACAGGGGGAACAGATACGCAGTATTTT.